This T cell receptor (beta chain) derives from a study of metastatic and nonmetastatic thyroid tumors. Study details: Blood and tumor or nodule tissue repertoires from malignant and benign thyroid patients were compared.

TCRdb reanalyzed the PCR reads via MiXCR. The sample includes about 25,000 clones, about 12% of them seen just once. Thyroid surgery was performed in patients who had received no treatment beforehand. The CDR3 spans 16 residues. Germline V gene lookup returns CDR1 MNHNS and CDR2 SASEGT. The V end was cut by 5 bases, the J end by 2 bases, with 19 bases between. This clone appeared a few times. This chain joins TRBV6-1 and TRBJ2-7; TRBD1 might be the D (6 bases). Sequencing was performed on blood. The clonotype originates from a female donor with papillary thyroid cancer or a benign thyroid nodule (not recorded which). Some clones in this sample may be carry-over from other donors' samples. In DNA form, the CDR3 reads TGTGCCAGCAGTCGCCCCTCCGGGACAAACACCTACGAGCAGTACTTC. Its translation: CASSRPSGTNTYEQYF.